This paragraph reports one T cell receptor (beta chain). Study processing details: Nucleated cell counts were estimated from reference gene primer amplification. Here immunoSEQ multiplex PCR was the method, and the copy in TCRdb shows in-frame clones only, minus some. The V and J calls and clone size were taken over from that table, and D and trimming were inferred from the DNA. Among approximately 130,000 clones, around 86% were seen once, and the ten largest hold 9.7%. This entry belongs to a study of blood T cell repertoires in COVID-19. Overall study: Samples of COVID-19 (acute and convalescent) were obtained from the United States, Italy and Spain.

The source of this sequence is a man aged 35 to 55 with active or convalescent COVID-19. The material sequenced was peripheral blood.

The CDR3 loop reads CASSLDPDTSGNTIYF. In DNA form, the CDR3 reads TGTGCCAGCAGCTTGGACCCCGACACCTCTGGAAACACCATATATTTT. This chain uses TRBV5-4 with TRBJ1-3; D remains unclear. The germline gives CDR1 SGHNT, CDR2 YYREEE (reference sequence). The CDR3 is made up of 16 amino acids. Trimming stripped 0 bases from V and 0 bases from J, with 10 bases between. Combining the CDR3 with reference TRBV5-4 and TRBJ1-3 gives the whole variable domain ETGVTQSPTHLIKTRGQQVTLRCSSQSGHNTVSWYQQALGQGPQFIFQYYREEENGRGNFPPRFSGLQFPNYSSELNVNALELDDSALYLCASSLDPDTSGNTIYFGEGSWLTVV.